This TCR beta chain came from a study of T cells in Graves' hyperthyroidism and ophthalmopathy. Germline loops: CDR1 SGHRS, CDR2 YFSETQ. There are 18 residues in the CDR3. V lost 0 bases and J 0 bases, leaving 15 bases between the germline ends. Remarks on this clonotype: What it binds is not known.

Notes on the study in general: Patients with ophthalmopathy were separated from those with stable hyperthyroidism by a 13 V-J model. Among clonotypes expanded in thyroid above 0.001, most were also found in blood.

Amplified regions were TCR beta CDR3 sequences from RNA transcripts. An initial round of RT-PCR targeting the TCR CDR3 relied on the HTBI primer set. Using its own MiXCR run on the multiplex PCR reads, TCRdb lists one record per CDR3 protein. This table has hundreds of thousands of distinct CDR3 sequences, less than 25% appearing once. The chain carries TRBV5-1 and TRBJ2-2, with a possible D match to TRBD2 (6 bases). The TCR sequence derives from a man aged 25 to 40 with Graves' ophthalmopathy. Sample: blood. CDR3 amino acids: CASSLASRERANTGELFF. CDR3 DNA: TGCGCCAGCAGCTTGGCCAGTCGGGAGCGAGCGAACACCGGGGAGCTGTTTTTT.